A selection of T cell receptor beta chains follows, all from one sample in a study of early T cells in non-severe SARS-CoV-2 infection. A single record per CDR3 protein comes from TCRdb applying MiXCR to the 5' RACE reads. The sample lists about 59,000 distinct CDR3 sequences, around 13% seen once, with about a tenth in the top ten. Material: whole blood, obtained at baseline. The receptors come from an adult who was a healthcare worker with PCR-confirmed SARS-CoV-2 infection or an uninfected control (not recorded which). Each CDR3 is given with its conserved first and last residue. D genes are given only for firm matches. Clone size is not always given. Where it is, it says once, few, many or a class for expanded clones.

length: 14; D: -; size: many; V: TRBV20-1; J: TRBJ1-2; CDR3: CSARPTVTNYGYTF; DNA: TGCAGTGCTAGGCCAACAGTAACTAACTATGGCTACACCTTC
length: 15; D: -; size: many; V: TRBV3-1; J: TRBJ2-1; CDR3: CASRKGTEAYNEQFF; DNA: TGTGCCAGTCGGAAAGGGACGGAGGCCTACAATGAGCAGTTCTTC
length: 16; D: -; size: few; V: TRBV7-6; J: TRBJ2-1; CDR3: CASSPRQTLSYNEQFF; DNA: TGTGCCAGCAGCCCGCGACAGACACTCTCCTACAATGAGCAGTTCTTC
length: 18; D: TRBD2; size: few; V: TRBV7-2; J: TRBJ2-7; CDR3: CASSSPGLAGGRLSEQYF; DNA: TGTGCCAGCAGCTCCCCGGGACTAGCGGGAGGGAGGCTTTCGGAGCAGTACTTC
length: 15; D: TRBD1; size: -; V: TRBV20-1; J: TRBJ2-7; CDR3: CSASARQGDPRGQYF; DNA: TGCAGTGCTAGTGCCCGACAGGGGGACCCCCGAGGGCAGTACTTC
length: 15; D: TRBD1; size: -; V: TRBV27; J: TRBJ1-1; CDR3: CASSSTGGRYTEAFF; DNA: TGTGCCAGCAGTTCCACAGGGGGGAGGTACACTGAAGCTTTCTTT
length: 13; D: TRBD1; size: many; V: TRBV6-2/TRBV6-3; J: TRBJ2-7; CDR3: CAIGTGPLYEQYF; DNA: TGTGCCATCGGGACAGGGCCCCTGTACGAGCAGTACTTC
length: 16; D: TRBD2; size: many; V: TRBV4-2; J: TRBJ2-7; CDR3: CASSQELAGGTYEQYF; DNA: TGTGCCAGCAGCCAAGAACTAGCGGGGGGAACCTACGAGCAGTACTTC
length: 11; D: -; size: -; V: TRBV20-1; J: TRBJ2-7; CDR3: CSARNGYEQYF; DNA: TGCAGTGCTAGAAACGGCTACGAGCAGTACTTC
length: 15; D: TRBD2; size: few; V: TRBV4-3; J: TRBJ2-1; CDR3: CASSQAGRAYNEQFF; DNA: TGCGCCAGCAGCCAAGCCGGGAGGGCCTACAATGAGCAGTTCTTC